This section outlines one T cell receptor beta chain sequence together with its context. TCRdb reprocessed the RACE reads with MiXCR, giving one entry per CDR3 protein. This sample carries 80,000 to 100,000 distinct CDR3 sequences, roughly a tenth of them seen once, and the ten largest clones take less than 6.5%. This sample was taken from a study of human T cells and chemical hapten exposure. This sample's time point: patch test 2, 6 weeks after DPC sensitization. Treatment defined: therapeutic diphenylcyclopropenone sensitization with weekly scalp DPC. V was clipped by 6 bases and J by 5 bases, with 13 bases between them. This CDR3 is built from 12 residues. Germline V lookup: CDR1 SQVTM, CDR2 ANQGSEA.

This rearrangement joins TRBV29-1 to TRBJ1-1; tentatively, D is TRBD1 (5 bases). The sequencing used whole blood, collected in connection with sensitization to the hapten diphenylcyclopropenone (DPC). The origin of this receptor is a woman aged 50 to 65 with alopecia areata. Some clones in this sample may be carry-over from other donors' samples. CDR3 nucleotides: TGCAGCGTCCAAATGGGGCTGACTGAAGCTTTCTTT. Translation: CSVQMGLTEAFF.